This entry lists 19 T cell receptor beta chains sequenced from one sample in a study of post-analysis software for immune sequencing data. The study's findings and limits: A few TRBV segments (TRBV5-6, TRBV5-1 and TRBV20-1 among them) occurred more frequently in patients than in controls.

Antigens for these TCRs are unknown. The authors incorporated unique molecular identifiers into the TCR beta cDNA libraries. TCRdb itself ran the PCR reads through MiXCR, one entry per CDR3 protein. The profile shows roughly 200,000 distinct CDR3 sequences, 29% of them singletons. Specimen: blood. These receptors were collected from a girl aged 2-17 years with multiple sclerosis.

This clonotype has just a few counts. V usage is TRBV12-3 or TRBV12-4 and J usage is TRBJ2-3, with 9 bases fitting TRBD2. V lost 7 bases to trimming and J lost 2 bases; unmatched junction nucleotides: 10. This CDR3 has 16 amino acids. Written as DNA, the CDR3 is TGTGCCAGCAAGGTGGGGCTAGCGGGGACCACAGATACGCAGTATTTT. It codes for CASKVGLAGTTDTQYF.

This clonotype was detected ten times or more. V is TRBV20-1 and J is TRBJ2-7, with a possible D match to TRBD1 (6 bases). The V end was cut by 5 bases, the J end by 0 bases, with 17 bases between. The CDR3 spans 15 residues. Germline V gene sequence: CDR1 DFQATT, CDR2 SNEGSKA (reference sequence). This CDR3 is CSAPSSGTISYEQYF. The CDR3 DNA reads as TGCAGTGCTCCCTCCTCCGGGACAATCTCCTACGAGCAGTACTTC.

The J gene is TRBJ2-5, the V gene TRBV20-1; 12 bases line up with TRBD2. TRBJ2-7 explains the end of the DNA better; the J call may be wrong. Germline lookup yields CDR1 DFQATT and CDR2 SNEGSKA (reference sequence). The CDR3 is 13 residues long. CDR3 amino acids: CSAARTSGDEQYF. CDR3 bases: TGCAGTGCTGCTCGGACTAGCGGGGACGAGCAGTACTTC.

This clonotype was observed at least ten times. The V gene is TRBV20-1, the J gene TRBJ2-7, with D perhaps being TRBD1 or TRBD2 (5 bases each). This CDR3 contains 13 residues. V lost 2 bases, J lost 6 bases, and 14 bases lay in between. Per the germline V gene, CDR1 is DFQATT and CDR2 is SNEGSKA (reference sequence). The CDR3 here is CSARRDGAPEQYF. The DNA for the CDR3 is TGCAGTGCTAGACGGGACGGAGCCCCCGAGCAGTACTTC.

The rearrangement links TRBV5-1 to TRBJ2-5; tentatively, D is TRBD1 (6 bases). CDR3 length equals 16 residues. Germline CDR1 reads SGHRS; CDR2 reads YFSETQ. The germline V and J ends were trimmed by 0 bases and 2 bases, with 14 bases remaining between them. CDR3: CASSLGAGAGQETQYF. Written as DNA, the CDR3 is TGCGCCAGCAGCTTGGGAGCAGGGGCGGGTCAAGAGACCCAGTACTTC. The full variable domain, in which reference TRBV5-1 and TRBJ2-5 provide the parts outside the CDR3, is KAGVTQTPRYLIKTRGQQVTLSCSPISGHRSVSWYQQTPGQGLQFLFEYFSETQRNKGNFPGRFSGRQFSNSRSEMNVSTLELGDSALYLCASSLGAGAGQETQYFGPGTRLLVL.

For this clonotype: One end of the junction is discordant with germline, which a read error may explain. The V and J genes are TRBV20-1 and TRBJ1-1; 10 bases match TRBD1. The CDR3 is 14 residues long. The germline V gene has CDR1 DFQATT and CDR2 SNEGSKA (reference sequence). The CDR3 loop reads CGARTGGSDTEAFF. The CDR3, as DNA: TGCGGTGCCAGGACAGGGGGATCGGACACTGAAGCTTTCTTT.

To note about this clonotype: It may be a read error: a sequence one base away is much more abundant. This chain uses TRBV20-1 with TRBJ2-3; D may be TRBD2 (6 bases). Trimming took 5 bases from V and 1 from J, leaving 13 bases between them. The CDR3 totals 14 residues. Germline-derived CDR1 and CDR2 are DFQATT and SNEGSKA (reference sequence). The CDR3 DNA reads as TGCAGTGCTGCAGCCGGGGGAGGCACAGATACGCAGTATTTT. Protein sequence: CSAAAGGGTDTQYF.

This clonotype was counted at least ten times. CDR3 region: CAISDGSGGAQETQYF. CDR3 bases: TGTGCCATCAGTGATGGTAGCGGGGGGGCCCAAGAGACCCAGTACTTC. The chain has TRBV10-3 and TRBJ2-5, with 11 bases that match TRBD2. The CDR3 is 16 residues long. The trim removed 3 bases at V and 1 base at J, leaving 4 bases unmatched. Germline CDR1 ENHRY, CDR2 SYGVKD.

This clonotype has a count of ten or more. The rearrangement links TRBV6-2 or TRBV6-3 to TRBJ2-3; D perhaps matches TRBD2 (5 bases). This CDR3 comprises 14 residues. Germline CDR1 and CDR2: MNHEY and SVGEGT. Trimming shortened V by 0 bases and J by 5 bases, and 9 bases separated the two germline ends. CDR3 coding DNA: TGTGCCAGCAGTTACTCTTCGGCGGGAGATACGCAGTATTTT. Amino acid sequence: CASSYSSAGDTQYF.

This clonotype has a count of ten or more. The V and J genes are TRBV20-1 and TRBJ2-3, with TRBD2 identical over 8 bases. This CDR3 contains 16 residues. Per the germline V gene, CDR1 is DFQATT and CDR2 is SNEGSKA (reference sequence). With V trimmed by 4 bases and J by 6 bases, 15 bases remained unmatched. CDR3 in amino acids: CSATPGLGAVLDTQYF. The DNA for the CDR3 is TGCAGTGCTACTCCGGGACTAGGAGCGGTTTTGGATACGCAGTATTTT.

The chain recombines TRBV6-6 with TRBJ1-3; D is unresolved. CDR1 and CDR2 (germline): MNHNY, SVGAGI (reference sequence). CDR3 length: 16 residues. The ends were cut back, 5 bases at V and 0 bases at J, with 14 bases in the middle. For the CDR3, the DNA is TGTGCCAGCAGTACCGACTTGATACTCTCTGGAAACACCATATATTTT. It is translated as CASSTDLILSGNTIYF.

In its sample, this clonotype was seen many times. This sequence joins TRBV29-1 and TRBJ1-2; 10 bases map to TRBD1. J gave up 4 bases and V 7 bases, and 3 bases lay outside the gene matches. Germline V CDR1 and CDR2: SQVTM, ANQGSEA. CDR3 length: 12 amino acids. The CDR3, as DNA: TGCAGCGCGGGACAGGGGAGCTATGGCTACACCTTC. Encoded protein: CSAGQGSYGYTF.

This clonotype was counted only a few times. This sequence joins TRBV11-2 and TRBJ2-1; D is perhaps TRBD1 or TRBD2 (6 bases each). Germline CDR1 is SGHAT and CDR2 is FQNNGV. The ends were cut back, 5 bases at V and 10 bases at J, with 24 bases in the middle. CDR3 length equals 16 residues. Here the CDR3 DNA reads TGTGCCAGCAGCCCCGGTTGGGGGGCCAGCTCCTACGAGCAGTTCTTC. Translating gives CASSPGWGASSYEQFF.

Ten or more counts support this clonotype. The chain employs TRBV5-1 and TRBJ2-1; D may match TRBD1 or TRBD2 (5 bases each). Trimming took 4 bases from V and 4 from J, leaving 24 bases between them. The CDR3 runs 18 residues. CDR1 is SGHRS and CDR2 is YFSETQ in the germline V gene. The CDR3 here is CASSRRWDGRNLYNEQFF. CDR3 in DNA: TGCGCCAGCAGCCGTAGGTGGGACGGGCGCAACCTTTACAATGAGCAGTTCTTC. Full variable domain (outside the CDR3, taken from reference TRBV5-1 and TRBJ2-1): KAGVTQTPRYLIKTRGQQVTLSCSPISGHRSVSWYQQTPGQGLQFLFEYFSETQRNKGNFPGRFSGRQFSNSRSEMNVSTLELGDSALYLCASSRRWDGRNLYNEQFFGPGTRLTVL.

V is TRBV30 and J is TRBJ1-1; unclear D gene. The CDR3 sequence is 15 residues long. The V and J ends lost 1 base and 4 bases respectively, with 16 bases between them. Germline CDR1 GTSNPN, CDR2 SVGIG (reference sequence). The CDR3 protein is CAWSALTTQSTEAFF. Here the CDR3 DNA reads TGTGCCTGGAGTGCCCTCACCACCCAGAGCACTGAAGCTTTCTTT.

For this clonotype: A much more abundant neighbour one base away suggests this may be a read error. The chain has TRBV2 and TRBJ2-3, with 11 bases aligning to TRBD1. V trimming: 11 bases; J trimming: 4 bases; junction bases outside the gene matches: 8. In germline, CDR1 is SNHLY, CDR2 FYNNEI. This CDR3 has 14 residues. The CDR3 region has the DNA TGTGCCGGAACCCGGACAGGGGGCGCAGATACGCAGTATTTT. Its protein is CAGTRTGGADTQYF.

The CDR3 DNA reads as TGTGCCAGCAGTTTTTCGGTAAATCAGCCCCAGCATTTT. This gives the protein CASSFSVNQPQHF. The J gene is TRBJ1-5, the V gene TRBV12-3 or TRBV12-4; D unclear. CDR3 length: 13 residues. V was cut by 3 bases and J by 4 bases, with 7 bases left in between.

The sample holds a few counts of this clonotype. The genes are TRBV5-1 and TRBJ2-7; 7 bases are a match to TRBD2. Trimming at V came to 2 bases and at J to 4 bases, leaving 27 bases not matched to a gene. This CDR3 contains 21 residues. In germline, CDR1 is SGHRS, CDR2 YFSETQ. CDR3 bases: TGCGCCAGCAGCTTAGGACTTGCCACAGGCGGGAGTAGAGGGCGGCTATACGAGCAGTACTTC. As protein: CASSLGLATGGSRGRLYEQYF.

The chain employs TRBV4-2 and TRBJ2-7, with 9 bases identical to TRBD1. V dropped 0 bases and J dropped 0; count of bases not matched to a gene: 3. Germline assignment: CDR1 LGHNA and CDR2 YNFKEQ. This CDR3 region has 16 residues. The CDR3 sequence is CASSQDRGQGSYEQYF. In nucleotides, the CDR3 is TGTGCCAGCAGCCAAGATAGGGGACAGGGCTCCTACGAGCAGTACTTC.